This T cell receptor beta chain was sequenced in a study of CD8 T cells in ankylosing spondylitis. General study results and limits: There were earlier reports of some motif variants in reactive arthritis synovial fluid and blood. What seemed typical of ankylosing spondylitis blood was a TCR beta motif built from about 8 highly homologous variants. Significant enrichment of disease-linked clones was reported in matched ankylosing spondylitis synovial fluid.

The ends were cut back, 6 bases at V and 0 bases at J, with 9 bases in the middle. The CDR3 is made up of 13 amino acids. Germline loops: CDR1 SNHLY, CDR2 FYNNEI. Scientists made TCR beta libraries using quantitative 5'-RACE with molecular barcodes. TCRdb fed the 5' RACE reads into MiXCR, producing one record per CDR3 protein. The sample has 200,000 to 250,000 distinct CDR3 sequences; 6% to 8.5% are singletons. This clonotype was detected ten times or more. What it binds is unknown. The origin of this receptor is a male donor with ankylosing spondylitis. The chain is built from TRBV2 and TRBJ2-7; no reliable D call. The material sequenced was blood, either unsorted or a sorted T cell fraction (not recorded which). The CDR3 spells CASRDGSSYEQYF. The CDR3, as DNA: TGTGCCAGCAGGGACGGTAGCTCCTACGAGCAGTACTTC.